This paragraph covers one TCR beta chain sequence. Its specificity is unknown. A much larger clone differs by one base, so this may be a read error. Time point: healthy volunteer bleed at 6 weeks. It was from unfractionated whole blood that total RNA was extracted. The library gave individual cDNA molecules unique molecular identifiers. TCRdb processed the RACE reads anew with MiXCR; each CDR3 protein has one entry. This sample has more than 75,000 distinct CDR3 sequences, with about 8.7% found just once. Trimming cost V 3 bases and J 4 bases, with 16 bases left between them. Per germline, CDR1 SQVTM and CDR2 ANQGSEA. CDR3 length: 14 residues. This record belongs to a study of human T cells and chemical hapten exposure. Study context: Minor pooled library volume differences mainly drove per-sample TCR yield variation. The study, taken as a whole, reports: The number of TCRs above 1 in 1000 frequency did not change after DPC sensitization.

The V and J genes are TRBV29-1 and TRBJ2-7, with D possibly TRBD2 on 6 matching bases. The sequencing input was whole blood. The clonotype was recovered from a male donor in good health. Some clones in this sample may be carry-over from other donors' samples. The CDR3 sequence: CSVDDPSVSYEQYF. CDR3 sequence (DNA): TGCAGCGTTGATGACCCTAGCGTGAGTTACGAGCAGTACTTC.